Shown below are 23 T cell receptor beta chains from a single sample sequenced in a study of blood T cell repertoires in COVID-19. The method was immunoSEQ multiplex PCR; TCRdb's version includes in-frame clones alone and lacks a portion of them. Here the sample spans roughly 150,000 clones, more than 65% being singletons. Sequencing used peripheral blood. These receptors were taken from a man in his sixties or seventies with active or convalescent COVID-19.

The rearrangement joins TRBV7-9 to TRBJ2-7; a possible D gene is TRBD2 (5 bases). Germline assignment: CDR1 SEHNR and CDR2 FQNEAQ (reference sequence). The CDR3 contains 13 residues. The V end lost 3 bases, the J end lost 0 bases, and 6 bases lay between the germline ends. The CDR3 here is CASSFGSSYEQYF. In DNA, the CDR3 is TGTGCCAGCAGCTTTGGGAGCTCCTACGAGCAGTACTTC.

This clone was seen ten or more times. The V call is TRBV27, the J call TRBJ2-7; possible D gene TRBD2, 6 bases. Between the trimmed V and J ends, which lost 6 bases and 2 bases, there was a span of 14 bases. The CDR3 is 14 residues long. Germline CDR1 MNHEY, CDR2 SMNVEV (reference sequence). CDR3 loop: CASRRVAGPYEQYF. The DNA for the CDR3 is TGTGCCAGCAGGCGAGTGGCGGGGCCCTACGAGCAGTACTTC.

This chain uses TRBV7-6 with TRBJ1-1; 8 bases fit TRBD1. Germline assignment: CDR1 SGHVS and CDR2 FNYEAQ. Losses at the gene ends were 5 bases for V and 6 bases for J; bases not matched to a gene: 11. This CDR3 comprises 15 residues. This CDR3 is CASSAQGARVAEAFF. The DNA for the CDR3 is TGTGCCAGCAGCGCCCAGGGGGCGAGGGTCGCTGAAGCTTTCTTT.

This chain connects TRBV5-4 to TRBJ1-2, with 7 positions matching TRBD1. The CDR3 contains 15 residues. V dropped 4 bases and J dropped 3; count of bases not matched to a gene: 9. Germline CDR1 reads SGHNT; CDR2 reads YYREEE (reference sequence). In DNA, the CDR3 is TGTGCCAGCAGCACCCGACAGGGACTGTACTATGGCTACACCTTC. It codes for CASSTRQGLYYGYTF.

This sequence joins TRBV7-3 and TRBJ2-2; D may be TRBD1 (5 bases). V was pared by 2 bases and J by 4 bases, with 11 bases between. Germline V lookup: CDR1 SGHTA, CDR2 FQGTGA. The length of the CDR3 is 15 residues. CDR3 DNA sequence: TGTGCCAGCAGCTTAGACAGCCCCGGCACCGGGGAGCTGTTTTTT. Translation gives CASSLDSPGTGELFF.

This chain links TRBV6-2 or TRBV6-3 with TRBJ1-6, with D unresolved. CDR1 MNHEY and CDR2 SVGEGT come from the germline V gene. The CDR3 totals 18 residues. Trimming stripped 0 bases from V and 3 bases from J, with 15 bases between. The chain's CDR3 is CASSYSKAEAIYNSPLHF. The DNA of the CDR3 is TGTGCCAGCAGTTACTCGAAAGCAGAGGCCATCTATAATTCACCCCTCCACTTT.

This clone has more than one count but fewer than ten. The chain is built from TRBV6-2 or TRBV6-3 and TRBJ2-1, with D perhaps matching TRBD1 (6 bases). V was trimmed by 2 bases and J by 2 bases, leaving 10 bases between them. There are 15 residues in the CDR3. Germline loops: CDR1 MNHEY, CDR2 SVGEGT. In DNA form, the CDR3 reads TGTGCCAGCAGTTACCGGGCAGGGGCCTACAATGAGCAGTTCTTC. Its protein is CASSYRAGAYNEQFF.

This chain connects TRBV7-2 to TRBJ2-3, with D unresolved. The CDR3 is 16 amino acids. Trimming took 4 bases from V and 0 from J, leaving 14 bases between them. Germline-derived CDR1 and CDR2 are SGHTA and FQGNSA. The CDR3 sequence: CASSSHRSPSTDTQYF. The CDR3 DNA reads as TGTGCCAGCAGCTCTCACCGGAGTCCTAGCACAGATACGCAGTATTTT. Full variable domain (rest looked up from reference TRBV7-2 and TRBJ2-3): GAGVSQSPSNKVTEKGKDVELRCDPISGHTALYWYRQSLGQGLEFLIYFQGNSAPDKSGLPSDRFSAERTGGSVSTLTIQRTQQEDSAVYLCASSSHRSPSTDTQYFGPGTRLTVL.

A single count supports this clone. This chain links TRBV28 with TRBJ1-6; the D gene is possibly TRBD1 (5 bases). This CDR3 has 15 amino acids. CDR1 is MDHEN and CDR2 is SYDVKM in the germline V gene. Trimming took 10 bases from V and 0 from J, leaving 13 bases between them. In DNA form, the CDR3 reads TGTGCCACCCTCCGGGGGAGCTCCTATAATTCACCCCTCCACTTT. This gives the protein CATLRGSSYNSPLHF.

The chain carries TRBV2 and TRBJ2-1, with TRBD2 as a possible D gene (6 bases). Trimming left V 1 base short and J 9 bases short, with 16 bases between. CDR1 is SNHLY, CDR2 FYNNEI, per germline. This CDR3 spans 15 amino acids. The CDR3 sequence: CASSEVTPARGEQFF. The CDR3 DNA reads as TGTGCCAGCAGTGAAGTGACCCCAGCGCGGGGTGAGCAGTTCTTC.

The gene calls are TRBV5-4 and TRBJ2-7; 8 nucleotides agree with TRBD1. The J segment lost 4 bases and the V segment lost 4 bases, leaving 10 bases of the junction unmatched. The CDR3 has 15 amino acids. Germline V gene sequence: CDR1 SGHNT, CDR2 YYREEE (reference sequence). The CDR3 loop is CASSAGGQGAYEQYF. For the CDR3, the DNA is TGTGCCAGCAGCGCTGGAGGGCAGGGGGCTTACGAGCAGTACTTC.

The chain uses TRBV19 and TRBJ1-4, with D perhaps TRBD1 (6 bases). Germline values: CDR1 LNHDA, CDR2 SQIVND (reference sequence). V was shortened by 6 bases and J by 8 bases, with 19 bases between the two germline ends. CDR3 size: 15 residues. CDR3 bases: TGTGCCAGTAGCCGCAACAGGGCTCTGAGGGAAAAACTGTTTTTT. This encodes CASSRNRALREKLFF.

The V gene is TRBV5-4, the J gene TRBJ2-5; D may be TRBD2 (5 bases). CDR1 and CDR2 from the germline V gene are SGHNT and YYREEE (reference sequence). This CDR3 has 14 residues. The germline V and J ends were trimmed by 0 bases and 2 bases, with 8 bases remaining between them. The CDR3 sequence is CASSLGTRQETQYF. CDR3 nucleotide sequence: TGTGCCAGCAGCTTGGGGACTCGACAAGAGACCCAGTACTTC.

This chain uses TRBV19 with TRBJ2-7; D call uncertain. CDR3 length equals 13 residues. The V end lost 3 bases, the J end lost 6 bases, and 12 bases lay between the germline ends. Germline CDR1 and CDR2: LNHDA and SQIVND (reference sequence). This chain's CDR3 is CASSIGGTCEQYF. For the CDR3, the DNA is TGTGCCAGTAGTATCGGCGGAACCTGCGAGCAGTACTTC.

CDR3 amino acids: CASSPGQYTEAFF. DNA for the CDR3: TGCGCCAGCAGCCCGGGACAGTACACTGAAGCTTTCTTT. J is TRBJ1-1 and V is TRBV5-1; TRBD1 aligns across 7 bases. Germline V gives CDR1 SGHRS, CDR2 YFSETQ. The CDR3 has 13 amino acids. The J segment lost 3 bases and the V segment lost 4 bases, leaving 3 bases of the junction unmatched.

This clone was recorded once. This chain joins TRBV9 and TRBJ1-1, with D perhaps TRBD1 (6 bases). Per the germline V gene, CDR1 is SGDLS and CDR2 is YYNGEE. The CDR3 loop spans 15 amino acids. The ends were cut back, 3 bases at V and 1 base at J, with 13 bases in the middle. CDR3 region: CASSAAGTKNTEAFF. The CDR3 nucleotides read TGTGCCAGCAGCGCAGCCGGGACAAAGAACACTGAAGCTTTCTTT.

CDR3 residues: CASSRGQAPNGYTF. DNA of the CDR3: TGTGCCAGCAGCAGGGGACAGGCGCCCAATGGCTACACCTTC. The V and J genes are TRBV7-9 and TRBJ1-2, with TRBD1 identical over 8 bases. Germline CDR1 SEHNR, CDR2 FQNEAQ (reference sequence). The CDR3 runs 14 residues. V shed 5 bases and J 6 bases; nucleotides not matched to a gene: 8. The whole variable domain, remainder taken from reference TRBV7-9 and TRBJ1-2, is DTGVSQNPRHKITKRGQNVTFRCDPISEHNRLYWYRQTLGQGPEFLTYFQNEAQLEKSRLLSDRFSAERPKGSFSTLEIQRTEQGDSAMYLCASSRGQAPNGYTFGSGTRLTVV.

The chain links TRBV15 to TRBJ2-1; D may be TRBD1 (5 bases). Trimming left V 1 base short and J 6 bases short, with 16 bases between. Germline V gene sequence: CDR1 LNHNV, CDR2 YYDKDF (reference sequence). CDR3 size: 16 residues. This CDR3 is CATSRAQGKGFNEQFF. The CDR3 DNA sequence: TGTGCCACCAGCAGAGCTCAGGGCAAAGGGTTCAATGAGCAGTTCTTC.

V gene TRBV11-2 combines with J gene TRBJ2-1; the match to TRBD2 covers 16 bases. After removal of 6 bases from V and 9 bases from J, the junction contained 8 bases not matched to a gene. The length of the CDR3 is 16 residues. Germline-derived CDR1 and CDR2 are SGHAT and FQNNGV. The CDR3 bases are TGTGCCAGCAGGATCTCCGGGACTAGCGGGAGGGGTGAGCAGTTCTTC. Translated: CASRISGTSGRGEQFF.

Here the CDR3 reads CASSPDRGRSGSPLHF. CDR3 nucleotide sequence: TGTGCCAGCAGCCCCGACAGGGGGCGATCGGGTTCACCCCTCCACTTT. The genes are TRBV7-8 and TRBJ1-6; 10 positions agree with TRBD1. Germline V gene lookup returns CDR1 SGHVS and CDR2 FQNEAQ. Trimming cost V 5 bases and J 9 bases; bases outside gene matches: 10. This CDR3 contains 16 residues.

V and J are TRBV6-5 and TRBJ1-1; D perhaps matches TRBD1 (5 bases). Germline V gene sequence: CDR1 MNHEY, CDR2 SVGAGI. V was cut by 3 bases and J by 4 bases, with 12 bases left in between. This CDR3 has 14 amino acids. The CDR3 DNA reads as TGTGCCAGCAGTTATTGGGCGGGGGGCACTGAAGCTTTCTTT. Encoded protein: CASSYWAGGTEAFF.

The CDR3 bases are TGTGCCAGCAGTGTTCAAACTAGCGGACCCTACAATGAGCAGTTCTTC. Its protein is CASSVQTSGPYNEQFF. The V gene is TRBV6-4, the J gene TRBJ2-1; 8 positions agree with TRBD2. Germline V gene lookup returns CDR1 MRHNA and CDR2 SNTAGT. V shed 4 bases, J shed 2 bases, and the junction held 7 bases outside the gene matches. This CDR3 has 16 residues.

The chain employs TRBV28 and TRBJ2-1; 16 bases agree with TRBD2. Germline lookup yields CDR1 MDHEN and CDR2 SYDVKM. This CDR3 is 18 amino acids long. Trimming at V came to 7 bases and at J to 6 bases, leaving 12 bases not matched to a gene. The CDR3 DNA sequence: TGTGCCAGCACTCCTGCGGGACTAGCGGGAGGGGGAGGCAATGAGCAGTTCTTC. This sequence encodes CASTPAGLAGGGGNEQFF.